The next 29 T cell receptor beta chains were all read from a single sample in a study of blood T cell repertoires in COVID-19. Measured with immunoSEQ multiplex PCR; TCRdb has only the in-frame clones, and not every one. The sample has about 140,000 clones; about 85% are singletons. The specimen was peripheral blood. These receptors were collected from a human donor with COVID-19, enrolled during active disease. The donor label of this sample is uncertain.

The chain recombines TRBV5-1 with TRBJ1-1; tentatively, D is TRBD1 (5 bases). Per the germline V gene, CDR1 is SGHRS and CDR2 is YFSETQ. V lost 4 bases and J lost 6, with 16 bases in between. CDR3 length: 14 residues. Written as DNA, the CDR3 is TGCGCCAGCAGCGGCGGGACGCCCGACGCTGAAGCTTTCTTT. It yields the protein CASSGGTPDAEAFF.

The J gene is TRBJ2-3, the V gene TRBV5-1; 10 bases line up with TRBD2. Germline V gives CDR1 SGHRS, CDR2 YFSETQ. The CDR3 length is 16 residues. The trim removed 4 bases at V and 1 base at J, leaving 6 bases unmatched. For the CDR3, the DNA is TGCGCCAGCAGCGTCTCCGGGACTAGCGGCACAGATACGCAGTATTTT. This sequence encodes CASSVSGTSGTDTQYF.

The chain is built from TRBV28 and TRBJ1-1; possible D gene TRBD1, 5 bases. With 2 bases removed from V and 9 bases from J, the gap between germline ends came to 16 bases. The CDR3 runs to 14 residues. Germline V lookup: CDR1 MDHEN, CDR2 SYDVKM. This CDR3 reads CASSLPTAYLKAFF. CDR3 sequence (DNA): TGTGCCAGCAGTTTACCGACAGCTTATTTAAAAGCTTTCTTT.

The V and J genes are TRBV24-1 and TRBJ2-7; TRBD2 matches at 7 bases. CDR1 and CDR2 from the germline V gene are KGHDR and SFDVKD. With 4 bases clipped from V and 4 bases from J, the junction kept 12 bases outside the gene matches. The CDR3 covers 16 residues. The CDR3 protein is CATSDPAREGQYEQYF. The CDR3 nucleotides read TGTGCCACCAGTGACCCGGCAAGGGAGGGCCAGTACGAGCAGTACTTC.

The V and J genes are TRBV6-5 and TRBJ1-5; D might be TRBD1 (6 bases). This CDR3 is 13 amino acids long. The germline V and J ends were trimmed by 9 bases and 0 bases, with 9 bases remaining between them. Germline assignment: CDR1 MNHEY and CDR2 SVGAGI. CDR3 loop: CASQGYSNQPQHF. In nucleotides, the CDR3 is TGTGCCAGTCAGGGGTATAGCAATCAGCCCCAGCATTTT.

CDR3 loop: CASSQRGPRTEAFF. The CDR3, as DNA: TGTGCCAGTAGTCAGCGAGGCCCCCGGACTGAAGCTTTCTTT. This rearrangement joins TRBV19 to TRBJ1-1; D is ambiguous. V dropped 5 bases and J dropped 5 bases, with 15 bases sitting between them. The CDR3 is 14 amino acids. Germline V gene lookup returns CDR1 LNHDA and CDR2 SQIVND (reference sequence).

J is TRBJ2-5 and V is TRBV5-5, with 8 bases fitting TRBD1. Germline assignment: CDR1 SGHKS and CDR2 YYEKEE (reference sequence). After removal of 3 bases from V and 5 bases from J, the junction contained 6 bases not matched to a gene. The CDR3 loop spans 14 amino acids. Written as DNA, the CDR3 is TGTGCCAGCAGCTATCCTGGACAGGGTGAGACCCAGTACTTC. It translates to CASSYPGQGETQYF.

The V gene is TRBV18, the J gene TRBJ1-5; TRBD1 aligns across 10 bases. This CDR3 region has 16 residues. J was trimmed by 6 bases and V by 2 bases; bases with no gene match: 7. Germline V lookup: CDR1 KGHSH, CDR2 LQKENI. The CDR3 sequence: CASSPAGQGVGQPQHF. The CDR3 DNA reads TGTGCCAGCTCACCAGCCGGACAGGGGGTCGGTCAGCCCCAGCATTTT.

The chain combines TRBV3-1 (or the pseudogene TRBV3-2) with TRBJ1-1; possibly TRBD1 for D (5 bases). CDR1 LGHDT and CDR2 YNNKEL come from the germline V gene (reference sequence). V lost 2 bases, J lost 10 bases, and 11 bases lay in between. CDR3 length equals 12 residues. CDR3 DNA sequence: TGTGCCAGCAGCCAAAGGGGAATGGGAGCTTTCTTT. This encodes CASSQRGMGAFF.

The rearrangement uses TRBV2 and TRBJ2-5; TRBD2 might be the D (7 bases). The CDR3 has 13 amino acids. V shed 7 bases and J shed 5 bases, with 14 bases lying between them. Per germline, CDR1 SNHLY and CDR2 FYNNEI. CDR3 sequence reads: CASIRGGGETQYF. The CDR3 DNA sequence: TGTGCCAGCATTCGAGGGGGAGGGGAGACCCAGTACTTC.

This clone was seen only a few times. The chain combines TRBV3-1 (or the pseudogene TRBV3-2) with TRBJ1-3; TRBD1 matches 7 bases. V was clipped by 4 bases and J by 2 bases; unmatched bases: 8. Per the germline V gene, CDR1 is LGHDT and CDR2 is YNNKEL (reference sequence). CDR3 length: 16 amino acids. CDR3 bases: TGTGCCAGCAGCCGACTGACAGGGTCTACTGGAAACACCATATATTTT. Amino acids: CASSRLTGSTGNTIYF.

The chain links TRBV14 to TRBJ2-5; TRBD1 is a possible D gene (6 bases). The CDR3 runs 13 residues. Trimming shortened V by 4 bases and J by 2 bases, and 8 bases separated the two germline ends. Germline V CDR1 and CDR2: SGHDN, FVKESK. This chain's CDR3 is CASSRQVQETQYF. The DNA for the CDR3 is TGTGCCAGCAGCCGACAGGTTCAAGAGACCCAGTACTTC.

The gene calls are TRBV2 and TRBJ1-1; 8 bases are a match to TRBD1. The CDR3 contains 14 residues. Unmatched junction bases numbered 1, after V lost 4 bases and J lost 0 bases. Per germline, CDR1 SNHLY and CDR2 FYNNEI. The CDR3 DNA reads TGTGCCAGCAGTGTGGGACAGGTGAACACTGAAGCTTTCTTT. It is translated as CASSVGQVNTEAFF.

The rearrangement links TRBV5-1 to TRBJ1-4, with 7 positions matching TRBD1. This CDR3 spans 14 amino acids. The V and J ends lost 3 bases and 7 bases, in that order; junction bases with no gene match: 6. Germline CDR1 SGHRS, CDR2 YFSETQ. Here the CDR3 reads CASSSGQPSEKLFF. CDR3 bases: TGCGCCAGCAGCTCGGGACAGCCTAGTGAAAAACTGTTTTTT.

The chain links TRBV10-2 to TRBJ2-1; tentatively, D is TRBD2 (6 bases). Trimming pared 6 bases from V and 0 bases from J, leaving 12 bases between. In germline, CDR1 is WSHSY, CDR2 SAAADI. The CDR3 runs 15 residues. CDR3 amino acids: CASSKPGLSYNEQFF. The CDR3 region has the DNA TGCGCCAGCAGCAAGCCGGGACTCTCCTACAATGAGCAGTTCTTC.

The gene calls are TRBV7-9 and TRBJ1-2; 8 bases agree with TRBD1. Germline CDR1 and CDR2: SEHNR and FQNEAQ (reference sequence). The CDR3 runs to 14 residues. V trimming: 4 bases; J trimming: 3 bases; junction bases outside the gene matches: 4. Here the CDR3 reads CASSSNRGDYGYTF. Written as DNA, the CDR3 is TGTGCCAGCAGCTCGAACAGGGGGGACTATGGCTACACCTTC.

V and J are TRBV19 and TRBJ1-1; 7 bases align to TRBD1. In germline, CDR1 is LNHDA, CDR2 SQIVND (reference sequence). Trimming cost V 5 bases and J 4 bases; bases outside gene matches: 10. The CDR3 has 15 amino acids. CDR3 residues: CASSLMRGDSTEAFF. CDR3 DNA sequence: TGTGCCAGTAGTCTCATGAGGGGGGACAGCACTGAAGCTTTCTTT. Full variable domain (missing parts from reference TRBV19 and TRBJ1-1): DGGITQSPKYLFRKEGQNVTLSCEQNLNHDAMYWYRQDPGQGLRLIYYSQIVNDFQKGDIAEGYSVSREKKESFPLTVTSAQKNPTAFYLCASSLMRGDSTEAFFGQGTRLTVV.

This clone was detected only a few times. The chain joins TRBV21-1 to TRBJ1-5; TRBD1, the D gene given by the table, was not confirmed from the DNA. TRBV21-1 is a known pseudogene. The CDR3 consists of 14 residues. Here the CDR3 reads CASMKKGGNQPQHF. CDR3 sequence (DNA): TGTGCCAGCATGAAGAAAGGGGGCAATCAGCCCCAGCATTTT.

This chain joins TRBV7-9 and TRBJ2-3; 7 bases align to TRBD2. After removal of 3 bases from V and 2 bases from J, the junction contained 5 bases not matched to a gene. This CDR3 has 15 amino acids. The germline V gene encodes CDR1 SEHNR and CDR2 FQNEAQ (reference sequence). CDR3 DNA: TGTGCCAGCAGCTTCTGGGGGGGAACCACAGATACGCAGTATTTT. Protein: CASSFWGGTTDTQYF.

This clone was seen only once. For the CDR3, the DNA is TGCGCCAGCAGCCGGGACAGCAACACTGAAGCTTTCTTT. It yields the protein CASSRDSNTEAFF. The genes are TRBV5-1 and TRBJ1-1, with 7 positions matching TRBD1. Trimming cost V 4 bases and J 2 bases; bases outside gene matches: 2. The CDR3 is 13 residues long. From germline, CDR1 is SGHRS and CDR2 YFSETQ.

This chain uses TRBV2 with TRBJ2-1; 9 positions match TRBD1. V trimming: 7 bases; J trimming: 1 base; junction bases outside the gene matches: 5. CDR1 SNHLY and CDR2 FYNNEI come from the germline V gene. This CDR3 has 15 amino acids. The CDR3 sequence: CASKTDRGSYNEQFF. DNA of the CDR3: TGTGCCAGCAAGACGGACAGGGGATCCTACAATGAGCAGTTCTTC.

This clone has a single count. The chain is built from TRBV5-1 and TRBJ2-1; the D is unclear. CDR3 length: 14 residues. Trimming stripped 0 bases from V and 6 bases from J, with 10 bases between. The germline V gene encodes CDR1 SGHRS and CDR2 YFSETQ. The CDR3 DNA is TGCGCCAGCAGCTTGGGAACCATACTCAATGAGCAGTTCTTC. It translates to CASSLGTILNEQFF. Full variable domain (remainder filled in from reference TRBV5-1 and TRBJ2-1): KAGVTQTPRYLIKTRGQQVTLSCSPISGHRSVSWYQQTPGQGLQFLFEYFSETQRNKGNFPGRFSGRQFSNSRSEMNVSTLELGDSALYLCASSLGTILNEQFFGPGTRLTVL.

The rearrangement uses TRBV12-3 or TRBV12-4 and TRBJ1-2, with D unresolved. Trimming removed 4 bases at V and 2 bases at J, with 8 bases between. This CDR3 has 13 residues. CDR3 in amino acids: CASSSTGNYGYTF. The CDR3 nucleotides read TGTGCCAGCAGTTCGACGGGAAACTATGGCTACACCTTC.

V gene TRBV4-1 combines with J gene TRBJ1-2, with 9 bases lining up with TRBD1. J was trimmed by 4 bases and V by 6 bases; bases with no gene match: 12. The CDR3 has 16 amino acids. The V gene's germline CDR1 is MGHRA and CDR2 YSYEKL. This chain's CDR3 is CASSRKTGGAGYGYTF. CDR3 bases: TGCGCCAGCAGTCGAAAAACAGGGGGCGCAGGCTATGGCTACACCTTC.

The chain couples TRBV21-1 to TRBJ2-7; the table names TRBD1, a call not compared with the DNA. TRBV21-1 is deemed a pseudogene. The CDR3 covers 13 residues. CDR3 amino acids: CASRRQGACEQYF. In nucleotides, the CDR3 is TGTGCCAGCCGTCGACAGGGGGCTTGTGAGCAGTACTTC.

This clone came up a few times. This chain links TRBV3-1 (or the pseudogene TRBV3-2) with TRBJ1-2; D is perhaps TRBD1 (6 bases). Between the trimmed V and J ends, which lost 1 base and 6 bases, there was a span of 18 bases. This CDR3 is 16 amino acids long. Germline lookup yields CDR1 LGHDT and CDR2 YNNKEL (reference sequence). The CDR3 is CASSQAGTGQSHGYTF. The CDR3 coding sequence is TGTGCCAGCAGCCAAGCCGGAACAGGGCAAAGCCATGGCTACACCTTC.

The rearrangement joins TRBV27 to TRBJ1-1; unclear D gene. CDR3 length equals 14 residues. From germline, CDR1 is MNHEY and CDR2 SMNVEV (reference sequence). V lost 7 bases, J lost 0 bases, and 12 bases lay in between. CDR3 residues: CASIHAGMNTEAFF. In DNA, the CDR3 is TGTGCCAGCATTCATGCGGGTATGAACACTGAAGCTTTCTTT.

V usage is TRBV2 and J usage is TRBJ1-2; 10 positions match TRBD1. With 4 bases clipped from V and 7 bases from J, the junction kept 12 bases outside the gene matches. Germline loops: CDR1 SNHLY, CDR2 FYNNEI. The CDR3 consists of 16 residues. CDR3: CASSGDRGFLSSGYTF. For the CDR3, the DNA is TGTGCCAGCAGTGGGGACAGGGGATTTCTTTCGTCTGGCTACACCTTC. The variable domain in full, completed from reference TRBV2 and TRBJ1-2, reads EPEVTQTPSHQVTQMGQEVILRCVPISNHLYFYWYRQILGQKVEFLVSFYNNEISEKSEIFDDQFSVERPDGSNFTLKIRSTKLEDSAMYFCASSGDRGFLSSGYTFGSGTRLTVV.

V gene TRBV28 combines with J gene TRBJ1-4; 7 bases are shared with TRBD1. This CDR3 region has 15 residues. Germline V CDR1 and CDR2: MDHEN, SYDVKM. The junction had 7 bases not matched to a gene; V was cut back by 5 bases and J by 4 bases. CDR3: CASSHRGEGNEKLFF. DNA of the CDR3: TGTGCCAGCAGTCACAGGGGCGAAGGTAATGAAAAACTGTTTTTT.